The 26 T cell receptor beta chains below come from one sample, sequenced in a study of T cell responses to AZD1222 COVID-19 vaccine. Clones were read by immunoSEQ multiplex PCR, and TCRdb kept only the in-frame ones, dropping some. The sample yields about 110,000 clones, around 90% seen once. The sample in question was peripheral blood, obtained 28 days after the second AZD1222 dose. The receptor source for this set is an adult who received the AZD1222 COVID-19 vaccine.

The chain carries TRBV6-5 and TRBJ2-1; unclear D gene. The V end was cut by 0 bases, the J end by 6 bases, with 15 bases between. In germline, CDR1 is MNHEY, CDR2 SVGAGI. The CDR3 is 16 residues long. CDR3 nucleotides: TGTGCCAGCAGTTACTCTGGCGGAACTCGGGTCAATGAGCAGTTCTTC. It is translated as CASSYSGGTRVNEQFF.

This chain joins TRBV6-5 and TRBJ2-3; D tentatively reads TRBD1 or TRBD2 (5 bases each). CDR3 size: 12 residues. In germline, CDR1 is MNHEY, CDR2 SVGAGI. The CDR3 bases are TGTGCTTCCGGGGCGGGCACAGATACGCAGTATTTT. Its translation is CASGAGTDTQYF.

The rearrangement links TRBV10-2 to TRBJ1-5; TRBD1 agrees at 10 bases. This CDR3 has 17 residues. Germline CDR1 is WSHSY and CDR2 is SAAADI. V lost 7 bases and J lost 5; bases outside the gene matches: 14. This CDR3 reads CASKRTGQGRSDQPQHF. Here the CDR3 DNA reads TGCGCCAGCAAACGGACGGGACAGGGGAGGTCTGATCAGCCCCAGCATTTT.

This clone was seen once. The gene calls are TRBV18 and TRBJ2-7; 9 nucleotides agree with TRBD2. This CDR3 has 20 amino acids. The trim removed 2 bases at V and 2 bases at J, leaving 19 bases unmatched. Germline CDR1 is KGHSH and CDR2 is LQKENI. This chain's CDR3 is CASSPIRSSGVPGLTYEQYF. CDR3 in DNA: TGTGCCAGCTCACCAATTCGCTCTAGCGGGGTCCCTGGACTAACCTACGAGCAGTACTTC.

V is TRBV2 and J is TRBJ2-1; maybe TRBD1 (5 bases). Deletions cut 4 bases from V and 5 bases from J, with 9 bases between. This CDR3 spans 13 amino acids. Per the germline V gene, CDR1 is SNHLY and CDR2 is FYNNEI. The CDR3: CASSASTDNEQFF. DNA for the CDR3: TGTGCCAGCAGTGCGTCGACAGACAATGAGCAGTTCTTC.

The chain employs TRBV27 and TRBJ2-2; D ambiguous. V lost 7 bases to trimming and J lost 0 bases, with 12 bases between them. Per the germline V gene, CDR1 is MNHEY and CDR2 is SMNVEV (reference sequence). This CDR3 contains 15 residues. Here the CDR3 reads CASTSQSANTGELFF. The CDR3, as DNA: TGTGCCAGCACAAGCCAGTCTGCGAACACCGGGGAGCTGTTTTTT.

The V call is TRBV24-1, the J call TRBJ2-1; 7 nucleotides agree with TRBD2. The length of the CDR3 is 15 residues. With V trimmed by 3 bases and J by 3 bases, 4 bases remained unmatched. Germline V gene sequence: CDR1 KGHDR, CDR2 SFDVKD. CDR3 protein: CATSDGGSFYNEQFF. CDR3 nucleotides: TGTGCCACCAGTGATGGCGGGAGCTTCTACAATGAGCAGTTCTTC.

This clone was counted only a few times. CDR3 in amino acids: CASSSGTAGEQFF. The CDR3 region has the DNA TGTGCCAGCAGTTCTGGGACCGCCGGTGAGCAGTTCTTC. J is TRBJ2-1 and V is TRBV12-3 or TRBV12-4; D is tentatively TRBD1 or TRBD2 (5 bases each). The V gene lost 4 bases and the J gene lost 9 bases, with 13 bases spanning the gap. This CDR3 has 13 residues.

The chain employs TRBV6-5 and TRBJ1-5, with TRBD1 matching 9 bases. CDR3 length: 15 amino acids. CDR1 and CDR2 from the germline V gene are MNHEY and SVGAGI. With V trimmed by 6 bases and J by 2 bases, 5 bases remained unmatched. CDR3 coding DNA: TGTGCCAGCAGCTGGGGACAGGGTGGCAATCAGCCCCAGCATTTT. Translated: CASSWGQGGNQPQHF.

This sequence joins TRBV18 and TRBJ1-6; TRBD1 aligns across 7 bases. The CDR3 contains 17 residues. Looked up from germline, CDR1 is KGHSH and CDR2 is LQKENI. J lost 6 bases, V lost 1 base, and 9 bases had no gene match. CDR3 in amino acids: CASSPQLSDRANSPLHF. In DNA form, the CDR3 reads TGTGCCAGCTCACCACAGCTAAGCGACAGGGCTAATTCACCCCTCCACTTT.

The V and J genes are TRBV6-1 and TRBJ2-2; 10 bases agree with TRBD2. With V trimmed by 1 base and J by 6 bases, 5 bases remained unmatched. This CDR3 has 16 amino acids. Germline V gives CDR1 MNHNS, CDR2 SASEGT. CDR3 nucleotides: TGTGCCAGCAGTGAAGGGGCTAGCGGGAGCGCCGGGGAGCTGTTTTTT. Amino acid sequence: CASSEGASGSAGELFF.

This clone was found once. The chain combines TRBV5-6 with TRBJ2-7; the match to TRBD2 covers 12 bases. The CDR3 consists of 15 residues. Germline V CDR1 and CDR2: SGHDT, YYEEEE. V trimming: 5 bases; J trimming: 3 bases; junction bases outside the gene matches: 6. The CDR3 DNA reads as TGTGCCAGCAGACACCTAGCGGGAGGGTTCTACGAGCAGTACTTC. It yields the protein CASRHLAGGFYEQYF.

V gene TRBV6-5 combines with J gene TRBJ2-7; 11 positions agree with TRBD2. CDR1 and CDR2 from the germline V gene are MNHEY and SVGAGI. Trimming at V came to 5 bases and at J to 0 bases, leaving 3 bases not matched to a gene. This CDR3 spans 15 amino acids. In nucleotides, the CDR3 is TGTGCCAGCAGTCAAACTAGCGGGAGCTCCTACGAGCAGTACTTC. It yields the protein CASSQTSGSSYEQYF.

The J gene is TRBJ1-1, the V gene TRBV7-9; 7 bases fit TRBD1. After removal of 5 bases from V and 1 base from J, the junction contained 13 bases not matched to a gene. CDR3 size: 17 residues. Germline assignment: CDR1 SEHNR and CDR2 FQNEAQ (reference sequence). CDR3 residues: CASSPDSGTATNTEAFF. The CDR3 DNA is TGTGCCAGCAGCCCTGACTCAGGGACAGCCACGAACACTGAAGCTTTCTTT. The entire variable domain, with the rest obtained from reference TRBV7-9 and TRBJ1-1, is as follows: DTGVSQNPRHKITKRGQNVTFRCDPISEHNRLYWYRQTLGQGPEFLTYFQNEAQLEKSRLLSDRFSAERPKGSFSTLEIQRTEQGDSAMYLCASSPDSGTATNTEAFFGQGTRLTVV.

V and J are TRBV7-2 and TRBJ2-2; 8 bases are a match to TRBD2. The length of the CDR3 is 16 residues. Trimming cost V 5 bases and J 6 bases; bases outside gene matches: 11. The V gene's germline CDR1 is SGHTA and CDR2 FQGNSA. The CDR3 bases are TGTGCCAGCAGCCCAGGGGTAGCGGGGACCCCCGGGGAGCTGTTTTTT. This encodes CASSPGVAGTPGELFF.

This chain uses TRBV4-3 with TRBJ2-3; no reliable D call. The CDR3 has 14 amino acids. CDR1 LGHNA and CDR2 YSLEER come from the germline V gene. V lost 0 bases, J lost 4 bases, and 8 bases lay in between. CDR3 in amino acids: CASSQDYNPDTQYF. The CDR3 coding sequence is TGCGCCAGCAGCCAAGATTATAACCCAGATACGCAGTATTTT.

The V gene is TRBV3-1 (or the pseudogene TRBV3-2), the J gene TRBJ2-3, with unresolved D. V was pared by 0 bases and J by 0 bases, with 13 bases between. The CDR3 spans 17 residues. Germline assignment: CDR1 LGHDT and CDR2 YNNKEL (reference sequence). Written as DNA, the CDR3 is TGTGCCAGCAGCCAAGATATTCGGACGGCCAGCACAGATACGCAGTATTTT. Its protein product is CASSQDIRTASTDTQYF.

This clone was seen once. The chain couples TRBV11-2 to TRBJ2-7; 9 bases agree with TRBD1. CDR3 length equals 15 residues. Trimming cost V 6 bases and J 4 bases; bases outside gene matches: 10. Germline loops: CDR1 SGHAT, CDR2 FQNNGV. This CDR3 reads CASRYVIGTGYEQYF. The CDR3 DNA is TGTGCCAGCAGATATGTCATCGGGACAGGGTACGAGCAGTACTTC.

The J gene is TRBJ2-5, the V gene TRBV10-3, with a weak D call TRBD1 (6 bases). V dropped 2 bases and J dropped 4 bases, with 11 bases sitting between them. The CDR3 length is 14 residues. Germline CDR1 is ENHRY and CDR2 is SYGVKD. CDR3 sequence (DNA): TGTGCCATCAGTGAGGCAGGGGCAAGAGAGACCCAGTACTTC. Translated, it gives CAISEAGARETQYF.

This chain uses TRBV30 with TRBJ2-7, with TRBD2 identical over 7 bases. Germline values: CDR1 GTSNPN, CDR2 SVGIG (reference sequence). V shed 3 bases, J shed 3 bases, and the junction held 5 bases outside the gene matches. The CDR3 consists of 13 residues. The CDR3 protein is CAWSAGGSYEQYF. CDR3 coding DNA: TGTGCCTGGAGCGCGGGCGGGAGCTACGAGCAGTACTTC.

The chain uses TRBV19 and TRBJ2-7, with 14 bases identical to TRBD2. The trim removed 7 bases at V and 6 bases at J, leaving 8 bases unmatched. Looked up from germline, CDR1 is LNHDA and CDR2 is SQIVND (reference sequence). CDR3 length: 15 amino acids. The CDR3 here is CASTPGLAGASEQYF. As DNA, the CDR3 is TGTGCCAGTACCCCGGGACTAGCGGGAGCAAGCGAGCAGTACTTC.

This clone was counted a single time. The chain combines TRBV28 with TRBJ2-2, with D perhaps given as TRBD1 or TRBD2 (5 bases each). This CDR3 comprises 13 residues. The ends were cut back, 3 bases at V and 8 bases at J, with 10 bases in the middle. Germline lookup yields CDR1 MDHEN and CDR2 SYDVKM. CDR3 nucleotide sequence: TGTGCCAGCAGTTTGTCGGGACGGGGGGAGCTGTTTTTT. Translated: CASSLSGRGELFF.

The chain employs TRBV4-1 and TRBJ1-1; D gene ambiguous. V gave up 1 base and J gave up 8 bases, with 11 bases separating them. The germline gives CDR1 MGHRA, CDR2 YSYEKL. CDR3 length: 13 amino acids. In DNA form, the CDR3 reads TGCGCCAGCAGCCAAGTCTCCCAGGCCGAAGCTTTCTTT. It is translated as CASSQVSQAEAFF.

The CDR3 spells CATRRGYGDYGYTF. DNA for the CDR3: TGTGCCACCAGAAGGGGATATGGGGACTATGGCTACACCTTC. V and J are TRBV6-5 and TRBJ1-2; possibly TRBD1 for D (5 bases). This CDR3 comprises 14 residues. Trimming left V 10 bases short and J 3 bases short, with 18 bases between. In germline, CDR1 is MNHEY, CDR2 SVGAGI.

The V and J genes are TRBV6-4 and TRBJ2-3; tentative D call: TRBD2 (6 bases). The germline V gene has CDR1 MRHNA and CDR2 SNTAGT. Trimming pared 4 bases from V and 3 bases from J, leaving 14 bases between. The CDR3 spans 15 residues. CDR3 protein: CASSATGGGTDTQYF. The DNA for the CDR3 is TGTGCCAGCAGTGCCACTGGAGGAGGGACAGATACGCAGTATTTT.

The rearrangement joins TRBV9 to TRBJ2-5, with 11 bases fitting TRBD2. The V gene end was trimmed by 4 bases and the J gene end by 2 bases; junction bases not matched to a gene: 25. Germline V CDR1 and CDR2: SGDLS, YYNGEE. CDR3 size: 22 residues. The CDR3 region is CASSSPGGVLAGVRGIQETQYF. The CDR3 DNA follows: TGTGCCAGCAGCTCCCCCGGGGGGGTACTAGCGGGAGTCAGGGGGATACAAGAGACCCAGTACTTC. The whole variable domain, filled in from reference TRBV9 and TRBJ2-5, reads DSGVTQTPKHLITATGQRVTLRCSPRSGDLSVYWYQQSLDQGLQFLIQYYNGEERAKGNILERFSAQQFPDLHSELNLSSLELGDSALYFCASSSPGGVLAGVRGIQETQYFGPGTRLLVL.